This T cell receptor (beta chain) was captured in a study of T cell responses to AZD1222 COVID-19 vaccine. This CDR3 is built from 14 residues. The germline V gene encodes CDR1 MNHEY and CDR2 SVGEGT. Trimming left V 4 bases short and J 9 bases short, with 19 bases between. With regard to this clone: Its target is not known.

Study findings and constraints: Clonal diversity may have been underestimated in mostly white British donors. Just a handful of people given AZD1222 tested seropositive at baseline.

The repertoire was sequenced with immunoSEQ multiplex PCR; TCRdb's copy has only in-frame clones and lacks some. The sample records over 70,000 clones, around 90% being singletons. Sequences were derived from peripheral blood, sampled on day 0 of MenACWY control vaccination. The genes are TRBV6-2 or TRBV6-3 and TRBJ2-7, with D possibly being TRBD1 or TRBD2 (5 bases each). The TCR comes from an adult in good health. The CDR3 DNA reads as TGTGCCAGCAGTTCCCCGGGACGAGGTTCCGGGCAGTACTTC. Residues: CASSSPGRGSGQYF.